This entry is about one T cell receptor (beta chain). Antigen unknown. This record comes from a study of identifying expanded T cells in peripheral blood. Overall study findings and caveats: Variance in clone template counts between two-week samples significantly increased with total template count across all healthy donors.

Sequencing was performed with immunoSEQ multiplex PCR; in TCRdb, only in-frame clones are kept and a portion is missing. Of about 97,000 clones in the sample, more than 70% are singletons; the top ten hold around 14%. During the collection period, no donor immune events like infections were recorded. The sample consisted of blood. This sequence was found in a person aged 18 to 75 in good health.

The CDR3 here is CASSSGQVYEQYF. Written as DNA, the CDR3 is TGCGCCAGCAGCTCGGGACAGGTCTACGAGCAGTACTTC. The rearrangement uses TRBV5-1 and TRBJ2-7, with 8 bases that match TRBD1. The V and J ends lost 3 bases and 3 bases, in that order; junction bases with no gene match: 2. Germline V gene sequence: CDR1 SGHRS, CDR2 YFSETQ. This CDR3 comprises 13 residues.